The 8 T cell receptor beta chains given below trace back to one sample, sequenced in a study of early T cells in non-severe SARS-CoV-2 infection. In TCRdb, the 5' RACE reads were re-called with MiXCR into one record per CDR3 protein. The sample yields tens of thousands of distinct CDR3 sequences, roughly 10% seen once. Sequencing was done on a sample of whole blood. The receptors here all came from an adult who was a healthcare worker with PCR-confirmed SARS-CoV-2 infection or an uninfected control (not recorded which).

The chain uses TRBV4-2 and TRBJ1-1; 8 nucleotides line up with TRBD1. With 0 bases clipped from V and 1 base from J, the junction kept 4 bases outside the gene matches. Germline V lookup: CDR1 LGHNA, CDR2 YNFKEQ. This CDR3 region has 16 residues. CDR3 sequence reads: CASSQDPGQGNTEAFF. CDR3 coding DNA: TGTGCCAGCAGCCAAGATCCTGGACAGGGGAACACTGAAGCTTTCTTT.

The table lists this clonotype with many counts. The CDR3 is CASSLSLRARAFF. DNA for the CDR3: TGCGCCAGCAGCTTGTCATTGCGGGCGCGGGCTTTCTTT. The V call is TRBV5-1, the J call TRBJ1-1; D ambiguous. The CDR3 totals 13 residues. Per germline, CDR1 SGHRS and CDR2 YFSETQ. Trimming took off 1 base at V and 11 bases at J, with 15 bases between the two ends.

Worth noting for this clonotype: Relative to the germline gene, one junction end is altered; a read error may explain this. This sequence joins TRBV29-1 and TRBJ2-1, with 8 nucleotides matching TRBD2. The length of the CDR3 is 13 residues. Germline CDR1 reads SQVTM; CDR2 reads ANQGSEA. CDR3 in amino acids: CSVEVSTSGLQIF. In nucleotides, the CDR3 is TGCAGCGTTGAAGTAAGCACTAGCGGACTCCAAATCTTC.

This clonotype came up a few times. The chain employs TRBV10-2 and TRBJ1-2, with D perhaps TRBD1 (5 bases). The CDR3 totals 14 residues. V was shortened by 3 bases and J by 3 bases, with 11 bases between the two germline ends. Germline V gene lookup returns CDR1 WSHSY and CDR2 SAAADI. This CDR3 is CASSDPPQDYGYTF. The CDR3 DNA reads TGCGCCAGCAGTGACCCGCCACAGGACTATGGCTACACCTTC.

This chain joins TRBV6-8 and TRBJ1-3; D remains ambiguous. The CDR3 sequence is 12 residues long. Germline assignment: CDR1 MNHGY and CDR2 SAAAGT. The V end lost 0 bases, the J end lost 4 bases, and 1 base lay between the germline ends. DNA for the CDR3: TGTGCCAGCAGTTACTCGGGAAACACCATATATTTT. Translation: CASSYSGNTIYF.

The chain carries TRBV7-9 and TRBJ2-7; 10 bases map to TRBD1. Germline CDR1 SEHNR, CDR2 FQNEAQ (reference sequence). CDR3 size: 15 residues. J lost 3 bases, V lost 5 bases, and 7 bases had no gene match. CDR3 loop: CASSDDRGRFYEQYF. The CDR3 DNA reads TGTGCCAGCAGCGATGACAGGGGGCGCTTCTACGAGCAGTACTTC.

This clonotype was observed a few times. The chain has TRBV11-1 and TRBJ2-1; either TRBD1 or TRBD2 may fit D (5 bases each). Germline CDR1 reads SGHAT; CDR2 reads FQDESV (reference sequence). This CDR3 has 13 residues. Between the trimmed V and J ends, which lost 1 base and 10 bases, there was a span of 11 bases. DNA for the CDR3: TGTGCCAGCAGCTTAGGAGGGGCTAGAGAGCAGTTCTTC. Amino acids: CASSLGGAREQFF.

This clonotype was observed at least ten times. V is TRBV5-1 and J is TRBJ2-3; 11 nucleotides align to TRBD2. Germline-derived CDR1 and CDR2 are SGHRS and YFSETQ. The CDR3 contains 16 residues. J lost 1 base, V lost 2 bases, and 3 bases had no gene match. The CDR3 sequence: CASSFELAGGTDTQYF. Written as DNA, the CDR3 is TGCGCCAGCAGCTTTGAACTAGCGGGGGGCACAGATACGCAGTATTTT.